The rows below give T cell receptor beta chains drawn from one sample of a study of blood T cell repertoires in COVID-19. Profiled with immunoSEQ multiplex PCR; TCRdb holds only in-frame clones, not every one. Among about 220,000 clones listed, about 88% were seen once. The sample comprised PBMCs or T cells enriched from blood (not recorded which). Receptors were obtained from a woman under 40 who had recovered from COVID-19. Each CDR3 is given with its conserved first and last residue. Each record gives: J gene, D gene, clone size, V gene, CDR3 DNA, CDR3 protein. The D gene is left open where the match is weak. Not all rows give a size; the values are once, few, many and, for expanded clones, a class.

j_call: TRBJ2-3; d_call: -; clone_size: -; v_call: TRBV19; cdr3_nt: TGTGCCAGTCAGGACAGAAACACAGATACGCAGTATTTT; cdr3_aa: CASQDRNTDTQYF
j_call: TRBJ2-5; d_call: TRBD2; clone_size: -; v_call: TRBV2; cdr3_nt: TGTGCCAGCAGGGCTAGCGGGGGCTTAAGAGTAGAGACCCAGTACTTC; cdr3_aa: CASRASGGLRVETQYF
j_call: TRBJ2-1; d_call: -; clone_size: -; v_call: TRBV5-1; cdr3_nt: TGCGCCAGCAGCTTGGCCGCAGCGGGTAGCTCCTACAATGAGCAGTTCTTC; cdr3_aa: CASSLAAAGSSYNEQFF
j_call: TRBJ2-1; d_call: -; clone_size: -; v_call: TRBV3-1/TRBV3-2; cdr3_nt: TGTGCCAGCAGCCAGGTTCAGGGAAATTTGGGTGAGCAGTTCTTC; cdr3_aa: CASSQVQGNLGEQFF
j_call: TRBJ1-3; d_call: -; clone_size: -; v_call: TRBV30; cdr3_nt: TGTGCCTGGACCCCGACTCCGTCCAAGAGAAACACCATATATTTT; cdr3_aa: CAWTPTPSKRNTIYF
j_call: TRBJ2-1; d_call: -; clone_size: -; v_call: TRBV5-5; cdr3_nt: TGTGCCAGCAGCCTGACGGGGGAGAGACAGTTCTTC; cdr3_aa: CASSLTGERQFF
j_call: TRBJ2-7; d_call: -; clone_size: once; v_call: TRBV6-5; cdr3_nt: TGTGCCAGCATGTACCCGGGGCGGGGAGAGCAGTACTTC; cdr3_aa: CASMYPGRGEQYF
j_call: TRBJ2-7; d_call: -; clone_size: -; v_call: TRBV9; cdr3_nt: TGTGCCAGCAGCGTAGAGGCAACCCCTGGGGGGGCGAGCTCCTACGAGCAGTACTTC; cdr3_aa: CASSVEATPGGASSYEQYF
j_call: TRBJ2-5; d_call: TRBD2; clone_size: once; v_call: TRBV10-1; cdr3_nt: TGCGCCACCCTAGCGGTGAAAGAGACCCAGTACTTC; cdr3_aa: CATLAVKETQYF
j_call: TRBJ1-6; d_call: -; clone_size: once; v_call: TRBV7-8; cdr3_nt: TGTGCCAGCAGCTTAGTGTACCGAGGCTCACCCCTCCACTTT; cdr3_aa: CASSLVYRGSPLHF
j_call: TRBJ1-1; d_call: TRBD1; clone_size: -; v_call: TRBV7-9; cdr3_nt: TGTGCCAGCAGCTTAGAGTCGACAGGGGGAGGCACTGAAGCTTTCTTT; cdr3_aa: CASSLESTGGGTEAFF
j_call: TRBJ2-7; d_call: TRBD1; clone_size: -; v_call: TRBV6-6; cdr3_nt: TGTGCCAGCAGTTCCTACCGGGACAGGGTTGGCGAGCAGTACTTC; cdr3_aa: CASSSYRDRVGEQYF
j_call: TRBJ1-1; d_call: -; clone_size: -; v_call: TRBV12-3/TRBV12-4; cdr3_nt: TGTGCCAGCAGTTTTACGGGGTTGGTCTCCGCTTTCTTT; cdr3_aa: CASSFTGLVSAFF
j_call: TRBJ2-1; d_call: TRBD1; clone_size: -; v_call: TRBV19; cdr3_nt: TGTGCCAGTAGCCTCTTACAGGGGACCTTCTACAATGAGCAGTTCTTC; cdr3_aa: CASSLLQGTFYNEQFF
j_call: TRBJ1-6; d_call: TRBD1; clone_size: -; v_call: TRBV3-1/TRBV3-2; cdr3_nt: TGTGCCAGCAGCCAGAGAGGGACAGGCGATTCACCCCTCCACTTT; cdr3_aa: CASSQRGTGDSPLHF
j_call: TRBJ1-6; d_call: TRBD1; clone_size: -; v_call: TRBV5-1; cdr3_nt: TGCGCCAGCAGCGTAGGACAGGAAGGCAATTCACCCCTCCACTTT; cdr3_aa: CASSVGQEGNSPLHF
j_call: TRBJ1-6; d_call: -; clone_size: -; v_call: TRBV6-5; cdr3_nt: TGTGCCAGCAGTCCTTCAACAGGGAGCCCTTCACCCCTCCACTTT; cdr3_aa: CASSPSTGSPSPLHF
j_call: TRBJ1-3; d_call: TRBD1; clone_size: -; v_call: TRBV7-8; cdr3_nt: TGTGCCAGCAGCTTAATGTTAGGTGGTGGGACAGGGGTTTTCGGTACTGGAAACACCATATATTTT; cdr3_aa: CASSLMLGGGTGVFGTGNTIYF
j_call: TRBJ1-6; d_call: TRBD1; clone_size: once; v_call: TRBV18; cdr3_nt: TGTGCCAGCTCACCACCGGCGGGACAGGAGAATTCACCCCTCCACTTT; cdr3_aa: CASSPPAGQENSPLHF
j_call: TRBJ2-5; d_call: -; clone_size: -; v_call: TRBV4-3; cdr3_nt: TGCGCCAGCAGCCAAGGGGGGCAGGGGGGCAAGACCCAGTACTTC; cdr3_aa: CASSQGGQGGKTQYF
j_call: TRBJ2-7; d_call: TRBD1; clone_size: -; v_call: TRBV11-2; cdr3_nt: TGTGCCAGCAGCCAATGGCAGGGGGCGCTTGAGCAGTACTTC; cdr3_aa: CASSQWQGALEQYF
j_call: TRBJ2-3; d_call: TRBD2; clone_size: -; v_call: TRBV7-9; cdr3_nt: TGTGCCAGCAGCTTAGGCCTAGCGGGGGCTGGAGATACGCAGTATTTT; cdr3_aa: CASSLGLAGAGDTQYF
j_call: TRBJ1-1; d_call: -; clone_size: once; v_call: TRBV6-5; cdr3_nt: TGTGCCATACAGCCCAGGGGTATGAACACTGAAGCTTTCTTT; cdr3_aa: CAIQPRGMNTEAFF
j_call: TRBJ2-3; d_call: -; clone_size: few; v_call: TRBV7-2; cdr3_nt: TGTGCCAGCAGCCTCATTCCGGGGGGCATGGGGGATACGCAGTATTTT; cdr3_aa: CASSLIPGGMGDTQYF
j_call: TRBJ2-3; d_call: TRBD2; clone_size: -; v_call: TRBV4-1; cdr3_nt: TGCGCCAGCAGCCTCCGCCTAGCGGGGGGGGCAGATACGCAGTATTTT; cdr3_aa: CASSLRLAGGADTQYF
j_call: TRBJ2-7; d_call: TRBD1; clone_size: -; v_call: TRBV19; cdr3_nt: TGTGCCAGTAGTATAGGACAGGGGAACGAGCAGTACTTC; cdr3_aa: CASSIGQGNEQYF
j_call: TRBJ1-2; d_call: -; clone_size: -; v_call: TRBV12-3/TRBV12-4; cdr3_nt: TGTGCCAGCAGTTTTAGAGGGAATGGCTACACCTTC; cdr3_aa: CASSFRGNGYTF
j_call: TRBJ1-2; d_call: -; clone_size: -; v_call: TRBV4-3; cdr3_nt: TGCGCCAGCAGCCAAGATCTCGCAGGGAAACAGGGCTACACCTTC; cdr3_aa: CASSQDLAGKQGYTF
j_call: TRBJ2-1; d_call: -; clone_size: once; v_call: TRBV11-1; cdr3_nt: TGTGCCAGCAGCTTAGTAACAAACAATGAGCAGTTCTTC; cdr3_aa: CASSLVTNNEQFF
j_call: TRBJ1-2; d_call: -; clone_size: -; v_call: TRBV5-1; cdr3_nt: TGCGCCAGCAGCTTGGGTTCAGGGGAATCCTATGGCTACACCTTC; cdr3_aa: CASSLGSGESYGYTF
j_call: TRBJ1-4; d_call: -; clone_size: -; v_call: TRBV7-9; cdr3_nt: TGTGCCAGCAGCTTCTCCGGAAAACTGTTTTTT; cdr3_aa: CASSFSGKLFF
j_call: TRBJ2-3; d_call: TRBD2; clone_size: -; v_call: TRBV7-2; cdr3_nt: TGTGCCAGCAGCTTATCACTAGCGGGGGGCACAGATACGCAGTATTTT; cdr3_aa: CASSLSLAGGTDTQYF
j_call: TRBJ1-6; d_call: -; clone_size: -; v_call: TRBV6-1; cdr3_nt: TGTGCCAGCAGTGAAAGGAGTATTAATTCACCCCTCCACTTT; cdr3_aa: CASSERSINSPLHF
j_call: TRBJ2-1; d_call: TRBD2; clone_size: once; v_call: TRBV6-4; cdr3_nt: TGTGCCAGCAGTGAACTCCCTTTAGCGGGGGGTTCCTACAATGAGCAGTTCTTC; cdr3_aa: CASSELPLAGGSYNEQFF
j_call: TRBJ2-1; d_call: -; clone_size: -; v_call: TRBV5-6; cdr3_nt: TGTGCCAGCAGCTTGTTCCGGGGGGCTACGTACAATGAGCAGTTCTTC; cdr3_aa: CASSLFRGATYNEQFF
j_call: TRBJ2-7; d_call: TRBD2; clone_size: -; v_call: TRBV18; cdr3_nt: TGTGCCAGCTCACGGACTAGCGGGGCCAGGGACGAGCAGTACTTC; cdr3_aa: CASSRTSGARDEQYF
j_call: TRBJ2-1; d_call: -; clone_size: -; v_call: TRBV12-1; cdr3_nt: TGTGCCAGCAGCCCACATACTAGCGGGGTAGACAATGAGCAGTTCTTC; cdr3_aa: CASSPHTSGVDNEQFF
j_call: TRBJ1-1; d_call: -; clone_size: once; v_call: TRBV7-9; cdr3_nt: TGTGCCAGCAGCCCGGACAGTGAAGCTTTCTTT; cdr3_aa: CASSPDSEAFF
j_call: TRBJ2-7; d_call: -; clone_size: -; v_call: TRBV5-1; cdr3_nt: TGCGCCAGCAGCTTAGATTGGACAGTCGGAGCCTACGAGCAGTACTTC; cdr3_aa: CASSLDWTVGAYEQYF
j_call: TRBJ1-1; d_call: -; clone_size: -; v_call: TRBV5-8; cdr3_nt: TGTGCCAGCAGCTTCGGGAGAGGGAACACTGAAGCTTTCTTT; cdr3_aa: CASSFGRGNTEAFF
j_call: TRBJ1-4; d_call: -; clone_size: -; v_call: TRBV7-7; cdr3_nt: TGTGCTAGCAGCCGTGTCCGGGGATCTAATGAAAAACTGTTTTTT; cdr3_aa: CASSRVRGSNEKLFF
j_call: TRBJ2-1; d_call: TRBD1; clone_size: -; v_call: TRBV7-9; cdr3_nt: TGTGCCAGCAGCTCTAGTCGGGACAGGGGCAACAATGAGCAGTTCTTC; cdr3_aa: CASSSSRDRGNNEQFF
j_call: TRBJ1-1; d_call: TRBD1; clone_size: -; v_call: TRBV6-5; cdr3_nt: TGTGCCAGCACCAGGGGGCAATCGAACACTGAAGCTTTCTTT; cdr3_aa: CASTRGQSNTEAFF
j_call: TRBJ2-6; d_call: -; clone_size: -; v_call: TRBV7-8; cdr3_nt: TGTGCCAGCAGCTTAGGTGGCAGAACCATTTCTGGGGCCAACGTCCTGACTTTC; cdr3_aa: CASSLGGRTISGANVLTF
j_call: TRBJ1-1; d_call: -; clone_size: -; v_call: TRBV4-1; cdr3_nt: TGCGCCAGCAGCCAAGGGGTAGTGCTCCCCCACAGCGCTTTCTTT; cdr3_aa: CASSQGVVLPHSAFF
j_call: TRBJ1-5; d_call: TRBD1; clone_size: once; v_call: TRBV19; cdr3_nt: TGTGCCAGTAGTATAGACGGACAGGGGGTCCGGCCCCAGCATTTT; cdr3_aa: CASSIDGQGVRPQHF
j_call: TRBJ2-3; d_call: -; clone_size: -; v_call: TRBV7-8; cdr3_nt: TGTGCCAGCAGCCGAGATGGACTGCACACAGATACGCAGTATTTT; cdr3_aa: CASSRDGLHTDTQYF
j_call: TRBJ1-2; d_call: -; clone_size: -; v_call: TRBV12-3/TRBV12-4; cdr3_nt: TGTGCCAGCACCATACAGGGAAACTATGGCTACACCTTC; cdr3_aa: CASTIQGNYGYTF